These T cell receptor beta chains were read from a single sample in a study of blood T cell repertoires in COVID-19. Clones were read by immunoSEQ multiplex PCR, and TCRdb kept only the in-frame ones, dropping some. The sample contains under 300,000 clones, about four fifths of which appear only once. The sample taken for sequencing was peripheral blood. These receptors all come from a woman aged 40 to 50 who had recovered from COVID-19. Both conserved end residues are part of each CDR3. The order of the fields is J gene, D gene, clone size, V gene, CDR3 protein, CDR3 DNA. A D gene is named only where the DNA matches it firmly. Only some rows state a clone size, as once, few, many or a class for expanded clones.

>TRBJ1-5|TRBD1|-|TRBV27
CASSPLGRQGRDQPQHF
TGTGCCAGCAGTCCACTAGGTCGACAGGGGAGGGATCAGCCCCAGCATTTT
>TRBJ2-2|TRBD2|-|TRBV2
CASSASGANTGELFF
TGTGCCAGCTCAGCTAGCGGAGCGAACACCGGGGAGCTGTTTTTT
>TRBJ2-5|-|-|TRBV5-1
CASSLTETQYF
TGCGCCAGCAGCTTGACTGAGACCCAGTACTTC
>TRBJ2-7|TRBD2|-|TRBV6-1
CASSEGTSRYEQYF
TGTGCCAGCAGTGAAGGGACTAGCCGCTACGAGCAGTACTTC
>TRBJ2-7|-|-|TRBV7-9
CASSSGSDEQYF
TGTGCCAGCAGCTCAGGGTCCGACGAGCAGTACTTC
>TRBJ1-6|-|few|TRBV19
CASSNQGYNSPLHF
TGTGCCAGTAGTAATCAGGGATATAATTCACCCCTCCACTTT
>TRBJ1-2|-|-|TRBV30
CAWSPGARGYTF
TGTGCCTGGAGTCCAGGGGCTCGGGGCTACACCTTC
>TRBJ2-2|-|-|TRBV4-1
CASSQSKGGKNTGELFF
TGCGCCAGCAGCCAATCTAAAGGAGGAAAGAACACCGGGGAGCTGTTTTTT
>TRBJ1-4|-|-|TRBV6-1
CASSEKLAMRDEKLFF
TGTGCCAGCAGTGAAAAGCTGGCCATGAGGGATGAAAAACTGTTTTTT
>TRBJ1-5|TRBD1|-|TRBV3-1/TRBV3-2
CASSFIGTDKVQPQHF
TGTGCCAGCAGCTTCATTGGGACAGACAAAGTCCAGCCCCAGCATTTT
>TRBJ2-5|-|-|TRBV2
CASNRGWETQYF
TGTGCCAGCAATAGGGGCTGGGAGACCCAGTACTTC
>TRBJ2-2|-|once|TRBV10-3
CAISEGPRGELFF
TGTGCCATCAGTGAAGGCCCCAGGGGGGAGCTGTTTTTT
>TRBJ1-2|TRBD1|-|TRBV6-5
CASSYSGTVINYGYTF
TGTGCCAGCAGTTACTCGGGGACAGTCATTAACTATGGCTACACCTTC
>TRBJ2-7|TRBD2|-|TRBV7-6
CASSAGTTSYEQYF
TGTGCCAGCAGCGCCGGGACTACCTCCTACGAGCAGTACTTC
>TRBJ2-2|-|-|TRBV5-6
CASSLSPRGRDGELFF
TGTGCCAGCAGCTTGTCCCCGCGGGGGCGGGACGGGGAGCTGTTTTTT
>TRBJ2-3|-|-|TRBV5-6
CASSLVRGDTQYF
TGTGCCAGCAGCTTGGTCAGAGGGGATACGCAGTATTTT
>TRBJ1-4|-|-|TRBV3-1/TRBV3-2
CASSQGLGQGGEKLFF
TGTGCCAGCAGCCAAGGCCTAGGGCAGGGTGGTGAAAAACTGTTTTTT
>TRBJ1-1|-|-|TRBV4-2
CASSQDPRIGTEAFF
TGTGCCAGCAGCCAAGATCCGAGGATAGGCACTGAAGCTTTCTTT
>TRBJ1-4|-|-|TRBV6-5
CASSYSQGFRKLFF
TGTGCCAGCAGTTACTCTCAGGGATTTAGGAAACTGTTTTTT
>TRBJ1-4|-|-|TRBV6-1
CASSELHPGVKLFF
TGTGCCAGCAGTGAACTCCATCCCGGGGTAAAACTGTTTTTT
>TRBJ2-3|TRBD2|-|TRBV7-3
CASSDRLAGGPDTQYF
TGTGCCAGCAGCGACCGACTAGCGGGGGGCCCAGATACGCAGTATTTT
>TRBJ2-5|-|-|TRBV27
CASSLQGRETQYF
TGTGCCAGCAGTCTACAGGGTAGGGAGACCCAGTACTTC
>TRBJ1-2|-|-|TRBV2
CAIVTGGPSGYTF
TGTGCCATCGTAACGGGGGGGCCGTCTGGCTACACCTTC
>TRBJ1-4|TRBD1|few|TRBV7-9
CASSPQGANEKLFF
TGTGCCAGCAGCCCACAGGGGGCTAATGAAAAACTGTTTTTT
>TRBJ2-2|-|-|TRBV6-5
CASKRGFSTGELFF
TGTGCCAGCAAAAGGGGCTTTAGCACCGGGGAGCTGTTTTTT
>TRBJ1-5|-|-|TRBV10-3
CAMAAGANIGPQHF
TGTGCCATGGCAGCAGGCGCCAATATTGGGCCCCAGCATTTT
>TRBJ2-7|-|-|TRBV21-1
CASSKERGGTGGISAYEQYF
TGTGCCAGCAGCAAAGAACGAGGCGGGACAGGGGGTATATCAGCCTACGAGCAGTACTTC
>TRBJ2-1|TRBD2|-|TRBV30
CAWTLRGVHNEQFF
TGTGCCTGGACACTGCGGGGGGTTCACAATGAGCAGTTCTTC
>TRBJ1-1|TRBD1|-|TRBV6-5
CASSTGGWTEAFF
TGTGCCAGCAGCACAGGGGGCTGGACTGAAGCTTTCTTT
>TRBJ2-3|TRBD1|-|TRBV6-4
CASSEQGRDTQYF
TGTGCCAGCAGTGAACAGGGGCGGGATACGCAGTATTTT
>TRBJ2-7|TRBD1|once|TRBV3-1/TRBV3-2
CASSRRGPAYEQYF
TGTGCCAGCAGCCGCAGGGGGCCGGCCTACGAGCAGTACTTC